Each of the 32 T cell receptor beta chains below was sequenced from the same sample in a study of CD8+CD57+ T cells in acquired aplastic anemia. Researchers used genomic DNA as the template to profile TCR beta VDJ and CDR3. TCRdb recomputed calls from the reads with MiXCR, one row per CDR3 protein. This table holds a few hundred thousand distinct CDR3 sequences, about two thirds found once. The sample was sorted CD4+, CD8+, or CD8+CD57+ T cells (not recorded which) from PBMCs. Every receptor here comes from a human donor in good health, serving as a control.

As for this clonotype: Relative to the germline gene, one junction end is altered; a read error may explain this. The chain carries TRBV7-3 and TRBJ2-7; a possible D gene is TRBD2 (7 bases). Germline CDR1 is SGHTA and CDR2 is FQGTGA. This CDR3 is 14 amino acids long. CDR3 coding DNA: TGTGCCAGCAGCTTATGGGGGGGCCCTCTACAAGCAGTATTC. It encodes CASSLWGGPLQAVF.

The chain carries TRBV5-8 and TRBJ1-2; D is possibly TRBD1 (5 bases). CDR3 length: 11 residues. V gave up 5 bases and J gave up 9 bases, with 11 bases separating them. CDR1 is SGHTS and CDR2 is YDEGEE in the germline V gene. CDR3 amino acids: CASSVGGSYTF. CDR3 in DNA: TGTGCCAGCAGTGTGGGGGGGAGCTACACCTTC.

This clonotype was recorded a few times. This chain links TRBV10-3 with TRBJ1-4; D possibly corresponds to TRBD1 (5 bases). Germline CDR1 is ENHRY and CDR2 is SYGVKD. V dropped 10 bases and J dropped 5 bases, with 20 bases sitting between them. The length of the CDR3 is 15 residues. CDR3 region: CATAKDRDGNEKLFF. CDR3 bases: TGTGCCACCGCCAAGGACCGGGACGGAAATGAAAAACTGTTTTTT.

The chain has TRBV7-3 and TRBJ2-7, with TRBD1 as a possible D gene (6 bases). The germline V gene has CDR1 SGHTA and CDR2 FQGTGA. The CDR3 length is 12 residues. Trimming pared 6 bases from V and 11 bases from J, leaving 17 bases between. CDR3 protein: CASSSVTGLEYF. The CDR3, as DNA: TGTGCCAGCAGTTCGGTGACAGGATTAGAGTACTTC.

The chain uses TRBV27 and TRBJ1-4; a weak D match, TRBD1 (6 bases). This CDR3 contains 16 residues. Deletions cut 5 bases from V and 0 bases from J, with 13 bases between. CDR1 and CDR2 from the germline V gene are MNHEY and SMNVEV (reference sequence). The DNA for the CDR3 is TGTGCCAGCAGTACAGGGAATCTTGCAACTAATGAAAAACTGTTTTTT. This codes for CASSTGNLATNEKLFF.

The table lists this clonotype with many counts. The CDR3 region is CASSVAAGGGTDTQYF. The CDR3 region has the DNA TGTGCCAGCAGCGTAGCCGCCGGAGGTGGCACAGATACGCAGTATTTT. The chain employs TRBV9 and TRBJ2-3, with D perhaps TRBD2 (5 bases). The CDR3 loop spans 16 amino acids. V was cut by 0 bases and J by 1 base, with 12 bases left in between. Germline V CDR1 and CDR2: SGDLS, YYNGEE.

V usage is TRBV12-3 or TRBV12-4 and J usage is TRBJ1-6; 7 bases line up with TRBD1. The CDR3 extends over 15 amino acids. The ends lost 9 bases at V and 10 bases at J; junction bases unmatched: 15. CDR3 nucleotides: TGTGCCAGTAGTAGCGTAGACAGGGAAAGATCACCCCTCCACTTT. Translating gives CASSSVDRERSPLHF.

This clonotype has at least ten counts. The genes are TRBV29-1 and TRBJ1-2; tentatively, D is TRBD1 (5 bases). CDR3 length: 13 residues. CDR1 SQVTM and CDR2 ANQGSEA come from the germline V gene. The DNA of the CDR3 is TGCAGGGTCGGGGGGATGATAAACTATGGCTACACCTTC. Protein product: CRVGGMINYGYTF.

The chain combines TRBV7-4 with TRBJ1-4; weak D call: TRBD1 (6 bases). The V end lost 5 bases, the J end lost 14 bases, and 24 bases lay between the germline ends. CDR3 length equals 15 residues. The germline CDR1 and CDR2 sequences are SGHVT and SQSDAQ. CDR3 region: CASSRQGGTNERLFF. DNA of the CDR3: TGTGCCAGCAGCCGCCAAGGGGGTACTAATGAAAGGCTGTTTTTT.

The table lists this clonotype with many counts. The V call is TRBV20-1, the J call TRBJ2-1; TRBD1 agrees at 9 bases. Trimming removed 3 bases from V and 4 bases from J; junction bases left unmatched: 10. Germline-derived CDR1 and CDR2 are DFQATT and SNEGSKA (reference sequence). This CDR3 is built from 16 residues. The CDR3 nucleotides are TGCAGTGCTAGCGGTTCCGGACAGGGGAAATACAATGAGCAGTTCTTC. Translating gives CSASGSGQGKYNEQFF.

The V call is TRBV15, the J call TRBJ2-7; maybe TRBD1 (5 bases). With 3 bases removed from V and 7 bases from J, the gap between germline ends came to 19 bases. From germline, CDR1 is LNHNV and CDR2 YYDKDF (reference sequence). CDR3 size: 15 residues. As DNA, the CDR3 is TGTGCCACCAGCAGGGACCAGGGCGCAGCCTGGGAGCAGTACTTC. As protein: CATSRDQGAAWEQYF.

With respect to this clonotype: This may stem from a read error, because a much larger clone lies one nucleotide away. The rearrangement uses TRBV6-4 and TRBJ1-5; D is unclear. The CDR3 covers 15 residues. V was clipped by 6 bases and J by 4 bases, with 16 bases between them. Germline values: CDR1 MRHNA, CDR2 SNTAGT. The CDR3 sequence: CASRQTRGLNQPQHF. The CDR3, as DNA: TGTGCCAGCAGACAGACGAGAGGCCTAAATCAGCCCCAGCATTTT.

About this clonotype: An end of the junction does not agree with germline; a read error may underlie this. The V and J genes are TRBV7-2 and TRBJ2-3; the match to TRBD1 covers 10 bases. The CDR3 is 14 amino acids. Germline V gene data show CDR1 as SGHTA and CDR2 as FQGNSA. The DNA for the CDR3 is TGTGCCAGCAGCTTAGCATTATCAGACAGGGGGCAGAATTTT. Translated: CASSLALSDRGQNF.

This chain connects TRBV12-5 to TRBJ1-6; D is ambiguous. The length of the CDR3 is 14 residues. Germline V gene data show CDR1 as LGHNT and CDR2 as FRNRAP. CDR3 in amino acids: CASRTDSRNSPLHF. In DNA, the CDR3 is TGTGCCAGCCGCACAGATTCACGGAATTCACCCCTCCACTTT.

This clonotype was observed many times. The chain links TRBV6-2 or TRBV6-3 to TRBJ2-1, with TRBD2 identical over 10 bases. CDR1 is MNHEY, CDR2 SVGEGT, per germline. The CDR3 length is 16 residues. Trimming at V came to 6 bases and at J to 7 bases, leaving 12 bases not matched to a gene. CDR3 nucleotides: TGTGCCAGCAGATTACAGGGGACTAGCGTCGTTAATGAGCAGTTCTTC. Amino acid sequence: CASRLQGTSVVNEQFF.

The gene calls are TRBV25-1 and TRBJ2-7; perhaps D is TRBD1 or TRBD2 (5 bases each). The ends were cut back, 2 bases at V and 12 bases at J, with 26 bases in the middle. Germline V gene lookup returns CDR1 MGHDK and CDR2 SYGVNS. This CDR3 spans 16 amino acids. The DNA for the CDR3 is TGTGCCAGCAGTGAAGGGGGATCTACGGGACGCAACGACCTGTACTTC. The encoded protein is CASSEGGSTGRNDLYF.

The chain is built from TRBV30 and TRBJ2-5, with a tentative D call TRBD1 (6 bases). The V gene's germline CDR1 is GTSNPN and CDR2 SVGIG (reference sequence). Between the trimmed V and J ends, which lost 3 bases and 1 base, there was a span of 12 bases. The CDR3 spans 14 residues. This chain's CDR3 is CAWSLDRFQETQYF. CDR3 DNA sequence: TGTGCCTGGAGCCTGGACAGATTCCAAGAGACCCAGTACTTC.

The V and J genes are TRBV7-4 and TRBJ1-3, with D perhaps matching TRBD1 (5 bases). This CDR3 comprises 15 residues. V lost 2 bases, J lost 8 bases, and 16 bases lay in between. Germline CDR1 and CDR2: SGHVT and SQSDAQ. In nucleotides, the CDR3 is TGTGCCAGCAGCTTATTCTCGGGGGTGAGGGACACCATATATTTT. Translating it yields CASSLFSGVRDTIYF.

For this clonotype: An end of the junction differs from the germline gene, which may be a read error. The V gene is TRBV24-1, the J gene TRBJ2-7, with D perhaps matching TRBD1 (6 bases). The CDR3 spans 14 residues. Germline values: CDR1 KGHDR, CDR2 SFDVKD. The CDR3 nucleotides read TGTGCCAGCAGTTACATGGGGACAACTCCGGCGCAGTACTTC. Its protein is CASSYMGTTPAQYF.

This clonotype was seen many times. V gene TRBV7-2 combines with J gene TRBJ1-5, with 7 bases aligning to TRBD1. CDR3 length equals 15 residues. With 7 bases clipped from V and 2 bases from J, the junction kept 8 bases outside the gene matches. Germline CDR1 and CDR2: SGHTA and FQGNSA. The CDR3 nucleotides read TGTGCCAGCACCCAAGACAGGGCAGGCAATCAGCCCCAGCATTTT. This sequence encodes CASTQDRAGNQPQHF.

This clonotype was counted ten times or more. The junction departs from germline at one end; a sequencing error may be responsible. The chain joins TRBV6-1 to TRBJ2-3; TRBD1 agrees at 8 bases. The CDR3 is 12 residues long. In germline, CDR1 is MNHNS, CDR2 SASEGT. CDR3 loop: CASSERDRTLIF. DNA of the CDR3: TGTGCCAGCAGTGAACGGGACAGGACCCTAATTTTT.

Regarding this clonotype: Given the absence of the conserved phenylalanine or tryptophan at the CDR3 end, a read error is likely. No DNA is shown, since the ends of the CDR3 on it are uncertain; the CDR3 is the one TCRdb lists. This chain uses TRBV10-1 with TRBJ1-4. The CDR3 is 15 residues long, ends included. From germline, CDR1 is WNHNN and CDR2 SYGVQD (reference sequence). CDR3: CASIGDPEGGQKLLS.

This chain joins TRBV14 and TRBJ2-7; no firm D call. This CDR3 has 13 amino acids. Trimming left V 1 base short and J 3 bases short, with 7 bases between. Germline V CDR1 and CDR2: SGHDN, FVKESK. The CDR3 DNA sequence: TGTGCCAGCAGCCAAGCACTGGACTACGAGCAGTACTTC. As protein: CASSQALDYEQYF.

There are many counts of this clonotype. This chain joins TRBV7-2 and TRBJ2-1; 7 bases are shared with TRBD1. This CDR3 contains 15 residues. Germline V gene lookup returns CDR1 SGHTA and CDR2 FQGNSA. The V and J ends lost 4 bases and 9 bases, in that order; junction bases with no gene match: 12. The CDR3 DNA reads TGTGCCAGCAGCTCCCAAACAGGGGAAGGAGCTGAGCAGTTCTTC. It is translated as CASSSQTGEGAEQFF.

Regarding this clonotype: A much more abundant neighbour one base away suggests this may be a read error. This chain uses TRBV5-1 with TRBJ2-2; no clear D. The germline V gene encodes CDR1 SGHRS and CDR2 YFSETQ. This CDR3 contains 13 residues. For the CDR3, the DNA is TGTGCCAGCAGTTCACTGCTCACCGGGGAGCTGTTTTTT. Its translation: CASSSLLTGELFF.

Of note for this clonotype: One junction end disagrees with the germline gene, perhaps due to a read error. This chain uses TRBV7-9 with TRBJ2-7; D not resolved. This CDR3 has 14 residues. CDR1 and CDR2 (germline): SEHNR, FQNEAQ (reference sequence). The CDR3 DNA reads as TGTGCCAGCAGTCTTAGGTCCGGATCCAGCTCCTACGACTTC. It codes for CASSLRSGSSSYDF.

To note about this clonotype: One end of the junction fails to match germline, which may point to a read error. The chain links TRBV2 to TRBJ1-1, with D unresolved. CDR3 size: 10 residues. In germline, CDR1 is SNHLY, CDR2 FYNNEI. In DNA, the CDR3 is TGTGCCAGCAGTTCGGCCGGGCCCCACTTT. Translated: CASSSAGPHF. The variable domain in full, completed from reference TRBV2 and TRBJ1-1, reads EPEVTQTPSHQVTQMGQEVILRCVPISNHLYFYWYRQILGQKVEFLVSFYNNEISEKSEIFDDQFSVERPDGSNFTLKIRSTKLEDSAMYFCASSSAGPHFGQGTRLTVV.

This clonotype was found many times. The V and J genes are TRBV19 and TRBJ2-7, with 12 bases lining up with TRBD1. From germline, CDR1 is LNHDA and CDR2 SQIVND (reference sequence). The J segment lost 5 bases and the V segment lost 6 bases, leaving 8 bases of the junction unmatched. The CDR3 is 15 residues long. Here the CDR3 reads CASRRGQGASHEQYF. Written as DNA, the CDR3 is TGTGCCAGTAGGCGGGGACAGGGGGCTAGCCACGAGCAGTACTTC.

The genes are TRBV13 and TRBJ1-1; tentatively, D is TRBD1 (5 bases). V lost 5 bases, J lost 1 base, and 11 bases lay in between. The germline V gene encodes CDR1 PRHDT and CDR2 FYEKMQ (reference sequence). The CDR3 totals 14 residues. CDR3 sequence (DNA): TGTGCCAGCAGCGATGTGACAGCGAACACTGAAGCTTTCTTT. It is translated as CASSDVTANTEAFF.

This sequence joins TRBV20-1 and TRBJ1-3; 10 nucleotides line up with TRBD1. Germline CDR1 DFQATT, CDR2 SNEGSKA (reference sequence). With V trimmed by 6 bases and J by 4 bases, 6 bases remained unmatched. This CDR3 comprises 14 residues. The DNA of the CDR3 is TGCAGTGCCCTTGACAGGGGGCGAGGAAACACCATATATTTT. Encoded protein: CSALDRGRGNTIYF.

As to this clonotype: A read error may account for a junction end that differs from germline. The J gene is TRBJ1-6, the V gene TRBV5-1; D remains ambiguous. CDR1 and CDR2 (germline): SGHRS, YFSETQ. CDR3 length: 13 amino acids. In DNA, the CDR3 is TGTGCCAGCAGTTTAATCGGGAATTCACCCCTCCACTTT. Protein sequence: CASSLIGNSPLHF.

The gene calls are TRBV7-8 and TRBJ2-1, with TRBD1 matching 10 bases. Germline CDR1 reads SGHVS; CDR2 reads FQNEAQ. V lost 10 bases and J lost 7; bases outside the gene matches: 10. The CDR3 runs 14 residues. The CDR3: CAIRQWTGGNEQFF. The CDR3 DNA sequence: TGTGCCATCAGGCAGTGGACAGGGGGAAATGAGCAGTTCTTC.